The 14 T cell receptor beta chains below all came from one sample that was sequenced in a study of cytomegalovirus exposure and HLA in healthy donors. The primer mix had 60 Vbeta and 13 Jbeta primers. Clones were read by immunoSEQ multiplex PCR, and TCRdb kept only the in-frame ones, dropping some. The profile covers 120,000 or so clones, with about 73% appearing a single time and approximately 4.1% taken by the ten largest. Sequencing used PBMCs. The receptors were gathered from a woman in her thirties or forties in good health and CMV-seronegative.

The chain links TRBV7-8 to TRBJ2-1; possible D gene TRBD2, 6 bases. Germline assignment: CDR1 SGHVS and CDR2 FQNEAQ. The CDR3 runs to 15 residues. V was clipped by 1 base and J by 0 bases, with 7 bases between them. In nucleotides, the CDR3 is TGTGCCAGCAGCTTAGTCGGGGGCTCCTACAATGAGCAGTTCTTC. It codes for CASSLVGGSYNEQFF.

This clone was observed a few times. The V gene is TRBV5-4, the J gene TRBJ2-2; D might be TRBD2 (5 bases). Trimming pared 8 bases from V and 0 bases from J, leaving 8 bases between. Germline CDR1 SGHNT, CDR2 YYREEE (reference sequence). This CDR3 comprises 13 residues. The CDR3: CASERPNTGELFF. The CDR3 DNA reads TGTGCCAGTGAGCGGCCGAACACCGGGGAGCTGTTTTTT.

This clone was detected a few times. The chain is built from TRBV25-1 and TRBJ2-5; 7 bases align to TRBD1. Germline V gene sequence: CDR1 MGHDK, CDR2 SYGVNS. This CDR3 is built from 15 residues. V trimming: 3 bases; J trimming: 1 base; junction bases outside the gene matches: 5. The CDR3: CASSDGRGTQETQYF. The CDR3 DNA reads as TGTGCCAGCAGTGATGGCAGGGGGACCCAAGAGACCCAGTACTTC. Full variable domain (rest looked up from reference TRBV25-1 and TRBJ2-5): EADIYQTPRYLVIGTGKKITLECSQTMGHDKMYWYQQDPGMELHLIHYSYGVNSTEKGDLSSESTVSRIRTEHFPLTLESARPSHTSQYLCASSDGRGTQETQYFGPGTRLLVL.

The genes are TRBV5-1 and TRBJ2-3; 10 bases agree with TRBD2. The CDR3 sequence is 16 residues long. In germline, CDR1 is SGHRS, CDR2 YFSETQ. V was clipped by 4 bases and J by 4 bases; unmatched bases: 9. The CDR3 DNA reads as TGCGCCAGCAGCCCCCGGACTAGCGGTTGGGCAGATACGCAGTATTTT. Translating gives CASSPRTSGWADTQYF.

V and J are TRBV29-1 and TRBJ2-1, with 7 bases identical to TRBD1. Germline V gene data show CDR1 as SQVTM and CDR2 as ANQGSEA. V was pared by 6 bases and J by 4 bases, with 6 bases of the junction left unmatched. The CDR3 is made up of 13 amino acids. CDR3 nucleotide sequence: TGCAGCGTACCGGGACAGAAGTACAATGAGCAGTTCTTC. This encodes CSVPGQKYNEQFF.

The chain joins TRBV28 to TRBJ1-5, with D unresolved. The germline V gene has CDR1 MDHEN and CDR2 SYDVKM. V lost 3 bases and J lost 6, with 6 bases in between. The CDR3 runs 12 residues. This CDR3 reads CASSFTVQPQHF. DNA for the CDR3: TGTGCCAGCAGTTTTACAGTTCAGCCCCAGCATTTT.

The chain recombines TRBV7-2 with TRBJ2-3; maybe TRBD1 (5 bases). The CDR3 sequence is 14 residues long. Germline CDR1 SGHTA, CDR2 FQGNSA. Trimming stripped 5 bases from V and 2 bases from J, with 11 bases between. CDR3 DNA sequence: TGTGCCAGCAGCCCACCAGGGTACACAGATACGCAGTATTTT. This translates into CASSPPGYTDTQYF.

The rearrangement uses TRBV10-3 and TRBJ1-5; TRBD1 agrees at 7 bases. Per germline, CDR1 ENHRY and CDR2 SYGVKD. The J segment lost 6 bases and the V segment lost 4 bases, leaving 6 bases of the junction unmatched. The CDR3 runs to 14 residues. CDR3 in DNA: TGTGCCATCAGTGGCGACAGGGCTGGTCAGCCCCAGCATTTT. It encodes CAISGDRAGQPQHF.

The chain uses TRBV7-3 and TRBJ1-3, with TRBD1 matching over 11 bases. The CDR3 length is 14 residues. After removal of 0 bases from V and 8 bases from J, the junction contained 0 bases not matched to a gene. CDR1 and CDR2 (germline): SGHTA, FQGTGA. CDR3 bases: TGTGCCAGCAGCTTAACGGGACAGGGGGACACCATATATTTT. Residues: CASSLTGQGDTIYF. The full variable domain, completed using reference TRBV7-3 and TRBJ1-3, is GAGVSQTPSNKVTEKGKYVELRCDPISGHTALYWYRQSLGQGPEFLIYFQGTGAADDSGLPNDRFFAVRPEGSVSTLKIQRTERGDSAVYLCASSLTGQGDTIYFGEGSWLTVV.

The gene calls are TRBV7-3 and TRBJ2-3, with a tentative D call TRBD2 (6 bases). CDR1 and CDR2 from the germline V gene are SGHTA and FQGTGA. Trimming removed 5 bases from V and 10 bases from J, with 28 bases in between. This CDR3 contains 17 residues. For the CDR3, the DNA is TGTGCCAGCAGCCCACAAGGCGGGACGGCCCGACCGGTCGCGCAGTATTTT. Translating it yields CASSPQGGTARPVAQYF.

The chain combines TRBV5-1 with TRBJ1-6; D is unresolved. The CDR3 is 15 residues long. Germline V gene lookup returns CDR1 SGHRS and CDR2 YFSETQ. V was pared by 2 bases and J by 5 bases, with 11 bases between. In DNA, the CDR3 is TGCGCCAGCAGCTTAGGACTGATTGATAATTCACCCCTCCACTTT. Translation gives CASSLGLIDNSPLHF. Using reference TRBV5-1 and TRBJ1-6 for the parts outside the CDR3, the full variable domain is KAGVTQTPRYLIKTRGQQVTLSCSPISGHRSVSWYQQTPGQGLQFLFEYFSETQRNKGNFPGRFSGRQFSNSRSEMNVSTLELGDSALYLCASSLGLIDNSPLHFGNGTRLTVT.

The sample holds a few counts of this clone. The chain combines TRBV7-9 with TRBJ2-7; tentatively, D is TRBD1 (7 bases). With 4 bases removed from V and 3 bases from J, the gap between germline ends came to 19 bases. Germline V gene lookup returns CDR1 SEHNR and CDR2 FQNEAQ (reference sequence). This CDR3 region has 16 residues. CDR3 DNA: TGTGCCAGCAGCTACGCCGGAGGGGACAGACTCTACGAGCAGTACTTC. As protein: CASSYAGGDRLYEQYF.

This sequence joins TRBV29-1 and TRBJ2-3; 12 nucleotides match TRBD1. The germline V gene has CDR1 SQVTM and CDR2 ANQGSEA. V lost 7 bases and J lost 4; bases outside the gene matches: 3. There are 13 residues in the CDR3. DNA for the CDR3: TGCAGCGCCGGGACAGGGGGCGCAGATACGCAGTATTTT. Translating gives CSAGTGGADTQYF.

The chain recombines TRBV11-3 with TRBJ1-3; D gene ambiguous. The CDR3 spans 11 residues. Germline values: CDR1 SGHNT, CDR2 YENEEA. CDR3 bases: TGTAATACCGCGGGAGGAAACACCATATATTTT. This encodes CNTAGGNTIYF.